This record looks at one TCR beta chain sequence and its context. Its antigen is unidentified. Within the sample, other DNA sequences also encode this same CDR3. This specimen comes from a study of shared clonotypes between healthy human individuals. Turning to the study itself: Three plates were used per donor for CD4 naive, three for CD4 memory, two for CD8 naive and one for CD8 memory.

General study points: The study's rarefaction showed incomplete sorted-subset sequencing despite large depth.

Method: immunoSEQ multiplex PCR; TCRdb's copy keeps in-frame clones and lacks some. Of more than 2,000,000 clones detected, 85% to 95% appear once; the ten largest clones hold under 0.45%. This CDR3 spans 12 amino acids. Looked up from germline, CDR1 is SGHAT and CDR2 is FQNNGV. The V end lost 3 bases, the J end lost 2 bases, and 2 bases lay between the germline ends. The V and J genes are TRBV11-2 and TRBJ1-5; D uncertain. The sequence derives from a man between 18 and 35 years old in good health. Some clones in this sample may be carry-over from other donors' samples. The source material was naive CD4+ T cells from PBMCs. Subset noted: CD45RA+ positively selected. The CDR3 coding sequence is TGTGCCAGCAGCTTCGGCAATCAGCCCCAGCATTTT. This codes for CASSFGNQPQHF.